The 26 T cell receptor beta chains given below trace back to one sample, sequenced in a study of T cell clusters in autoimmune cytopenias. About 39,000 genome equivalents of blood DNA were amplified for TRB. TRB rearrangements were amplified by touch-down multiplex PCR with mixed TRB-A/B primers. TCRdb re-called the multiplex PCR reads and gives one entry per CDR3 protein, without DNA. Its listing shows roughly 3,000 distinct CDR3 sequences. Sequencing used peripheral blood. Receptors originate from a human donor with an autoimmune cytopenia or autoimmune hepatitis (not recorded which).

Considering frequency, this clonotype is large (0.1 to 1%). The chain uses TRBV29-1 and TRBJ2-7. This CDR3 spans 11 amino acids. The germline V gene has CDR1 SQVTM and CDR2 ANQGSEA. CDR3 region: CSVEVGYEQYF.

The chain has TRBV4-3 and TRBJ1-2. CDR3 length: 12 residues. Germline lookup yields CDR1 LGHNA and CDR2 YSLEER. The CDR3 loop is CASSQDRWGYTF.

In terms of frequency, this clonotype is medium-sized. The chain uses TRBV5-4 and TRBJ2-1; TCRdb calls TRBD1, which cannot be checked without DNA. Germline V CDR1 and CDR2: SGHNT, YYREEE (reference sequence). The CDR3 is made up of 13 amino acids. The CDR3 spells CASSFWGANEQFF.

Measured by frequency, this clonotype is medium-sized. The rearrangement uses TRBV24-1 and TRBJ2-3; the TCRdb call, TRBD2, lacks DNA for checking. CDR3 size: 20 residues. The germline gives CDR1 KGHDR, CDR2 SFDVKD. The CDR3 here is CATSERLAGGPSALRGTQYF.

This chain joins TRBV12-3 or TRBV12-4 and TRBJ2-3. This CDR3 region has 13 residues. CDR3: CASRQWSTDTQYF.

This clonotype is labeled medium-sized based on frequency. The CDR3: CASSARTGGQYGYTF. V and J are TRBV19 and TRBJ1-2; as DNA is missing, the TRBD1 call by TCRdb cannot be tested. The CDR3 consists of 15 residues. Per the germline V gene, CDR1 is LNHDA and CDR2 is SQIVND (reference sequence). Looking up the rest from reference TRBV19 and TRBJ1-2 gives the full variable domain: DGGITQSPKYLFRKEGQNVTLSCEQNLNHDAMYWYRQDPGQGLRLIYYSQIVNDFQKGDIAEGYSVSREKKESFPLTVTSAQKNPTAFYLCASSARTGGQYGYTFGSGTRLTVV.

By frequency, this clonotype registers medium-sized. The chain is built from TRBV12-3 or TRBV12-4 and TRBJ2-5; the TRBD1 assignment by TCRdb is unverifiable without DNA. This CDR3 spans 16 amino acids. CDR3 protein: CASSLVRTGGRETQYF.

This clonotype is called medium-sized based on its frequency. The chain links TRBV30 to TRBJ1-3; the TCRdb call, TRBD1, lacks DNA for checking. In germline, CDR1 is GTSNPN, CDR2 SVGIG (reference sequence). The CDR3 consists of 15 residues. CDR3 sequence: CAWRARGLSGNTIYF.

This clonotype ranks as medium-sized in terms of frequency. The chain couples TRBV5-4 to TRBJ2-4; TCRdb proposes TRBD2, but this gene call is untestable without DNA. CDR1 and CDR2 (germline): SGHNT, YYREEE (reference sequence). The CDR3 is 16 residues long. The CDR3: CASRIGLGLGKNIQYF.

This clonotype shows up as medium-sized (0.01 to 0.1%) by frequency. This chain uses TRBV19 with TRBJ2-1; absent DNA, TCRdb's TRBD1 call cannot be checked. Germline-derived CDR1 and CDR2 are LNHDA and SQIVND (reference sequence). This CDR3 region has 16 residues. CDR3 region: CASSIARDRGGNEQFF.

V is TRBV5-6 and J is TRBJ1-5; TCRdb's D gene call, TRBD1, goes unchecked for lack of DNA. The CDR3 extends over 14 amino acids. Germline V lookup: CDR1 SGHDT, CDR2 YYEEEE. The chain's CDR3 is CASSLTGVYQPQHF.

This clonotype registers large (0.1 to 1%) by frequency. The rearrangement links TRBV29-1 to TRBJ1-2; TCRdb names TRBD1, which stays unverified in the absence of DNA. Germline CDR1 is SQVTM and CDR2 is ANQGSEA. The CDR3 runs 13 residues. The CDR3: CSVRTGSNYGYTF.

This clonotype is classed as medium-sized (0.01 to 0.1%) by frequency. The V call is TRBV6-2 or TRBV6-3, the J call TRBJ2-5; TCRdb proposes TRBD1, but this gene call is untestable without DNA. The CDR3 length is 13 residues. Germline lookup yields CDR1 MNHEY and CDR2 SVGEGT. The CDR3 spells CASLGTGQETQYF.

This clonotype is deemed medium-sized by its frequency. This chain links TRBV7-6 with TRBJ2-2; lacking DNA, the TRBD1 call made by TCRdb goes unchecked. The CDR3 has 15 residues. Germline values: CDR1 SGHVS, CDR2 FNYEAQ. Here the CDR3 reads CASSLGTGSTGELFF.

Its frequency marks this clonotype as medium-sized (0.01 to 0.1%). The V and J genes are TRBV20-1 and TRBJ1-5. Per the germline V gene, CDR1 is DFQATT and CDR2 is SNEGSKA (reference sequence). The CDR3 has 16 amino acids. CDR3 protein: CSAPPPGGGYNQPQHF.

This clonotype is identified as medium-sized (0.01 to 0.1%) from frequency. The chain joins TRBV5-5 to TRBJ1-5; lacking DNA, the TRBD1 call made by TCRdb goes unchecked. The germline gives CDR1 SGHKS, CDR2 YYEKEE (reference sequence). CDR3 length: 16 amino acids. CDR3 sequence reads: CASSLQGARSNQPQHF.

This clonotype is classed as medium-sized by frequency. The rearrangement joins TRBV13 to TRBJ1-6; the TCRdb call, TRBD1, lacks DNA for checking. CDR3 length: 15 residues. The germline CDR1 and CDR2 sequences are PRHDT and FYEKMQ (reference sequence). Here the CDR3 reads CASSLAGQWSSPLHF.

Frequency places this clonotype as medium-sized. CDR3: CASSSSGGYEQFF. The V and J genes are TRBV7-2 and TRBJ2-1; TCRdb reports TRBD1, a call that lacks DNA to check it against. The CDR3 runs 13 residues. Germline CDR1 reads SGHTA; CDR2 reads FQGNSA.

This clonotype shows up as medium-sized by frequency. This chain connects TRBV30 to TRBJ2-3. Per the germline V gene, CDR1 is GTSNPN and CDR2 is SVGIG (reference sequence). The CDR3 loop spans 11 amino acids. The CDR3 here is CAWSGQLTQYF.

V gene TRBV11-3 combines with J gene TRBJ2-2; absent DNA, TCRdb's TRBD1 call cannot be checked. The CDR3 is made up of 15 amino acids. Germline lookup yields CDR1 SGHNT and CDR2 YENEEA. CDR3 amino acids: CASRPTGSDTGELFF.

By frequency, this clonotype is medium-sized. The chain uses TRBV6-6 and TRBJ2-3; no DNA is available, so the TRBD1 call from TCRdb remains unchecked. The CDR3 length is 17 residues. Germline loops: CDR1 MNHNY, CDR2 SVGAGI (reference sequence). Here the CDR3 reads CASSDRGPLPFPDTQYF.

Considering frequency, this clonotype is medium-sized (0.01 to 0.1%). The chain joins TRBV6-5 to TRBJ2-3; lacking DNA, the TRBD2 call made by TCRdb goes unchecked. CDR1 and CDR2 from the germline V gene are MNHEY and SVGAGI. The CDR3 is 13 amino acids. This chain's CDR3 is CASSHLQTDTQYF.

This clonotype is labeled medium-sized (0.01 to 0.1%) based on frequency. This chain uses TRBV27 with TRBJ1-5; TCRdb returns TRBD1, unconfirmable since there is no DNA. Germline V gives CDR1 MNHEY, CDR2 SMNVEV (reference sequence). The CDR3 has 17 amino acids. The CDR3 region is CASSLGGPTGLNQPQHF.

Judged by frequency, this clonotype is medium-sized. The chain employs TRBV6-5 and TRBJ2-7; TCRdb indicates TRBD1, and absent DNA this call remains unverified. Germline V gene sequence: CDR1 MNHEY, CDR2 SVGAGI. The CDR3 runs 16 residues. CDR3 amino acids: CASSLDSGGATYEQYF.

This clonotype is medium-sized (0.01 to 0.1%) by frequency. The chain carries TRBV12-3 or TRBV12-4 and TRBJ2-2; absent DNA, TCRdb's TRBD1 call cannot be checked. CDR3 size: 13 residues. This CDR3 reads CASRQGNTGELFF.

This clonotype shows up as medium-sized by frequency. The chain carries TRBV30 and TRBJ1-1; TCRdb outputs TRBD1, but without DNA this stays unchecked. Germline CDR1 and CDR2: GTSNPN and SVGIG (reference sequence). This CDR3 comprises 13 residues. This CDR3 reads CAWREWGKGEAFF.